The 2 T cell receptor beta chains below come from one sample, sequenced in a study of blood T cell repertoires in COVID-19. Profiling relied on immunoSEQ multiplex PCR, and the TCRdb table lists in-frame clones only, not all of them. The repertoire consists of 250,000 to 300,000 clones, with approximately 90% occurring once and the leading ten covering around 3.6%. Material: peripheral blood. These receptor sequences come from a man younger than 35 with active or convalescent COVID-19.

This clone came up a few times. The chain has TRBV6-6 and TRBJ2-1; the D gene is possibly TRBD1 (6 bases). Trimming stripped 2 bases from V and 10 bases from J, with 15 bases between. The CDR3 has 14 amino acids. Germline V gene data show CDR1 as MNHNY and CDR2 as SVGAGI (reference sequence). The CDR3 reads CASSYGNRDGEQFF. Here the CDR3 DNA reads TGTGCCAGCAGTTACGGGAACAGGGACGGCGAGCAGTTCTTC.

The rearrangement links TRBV9 to TRBJ2-1; 7 nucleotides agree with TRBD2. V was pared by 3 bases and J by 2 bases, with 2 bases of the junction left unmatched. Germline CDR1 SGDLS, CDR2 YYNGEE. This CDR3 spans 14 amino acids. The CDR3 loop is CASSGGTTYNEQFF. For the CDR3, the DNA is TGTGCCAGCAGCGGGGGGACTACCTACAATGAGCAGTTCTTC.